This T cell receptor (beta chain) derives from a study of cytomegalovirus exposure and HLA in healthy donors. With 60 Vbeta and 13 Jbeta primers, the PCR was carried out. The data were produced by immunoSEQ multiplex PCR, yet TCRdb's version contains in-frame clones alone and is incomplete. The sample includes about 200,000 clones. For this clone: Its antigen remains unidentified.

Trimming took off 0 bases at V and 3 bases at J, with 14 bases between the two ends. The CDR3 runs to 16 residues. Germline CDR1 is SGHAT and CDR2 is FQNNGV. Broader study findings: Sequencing artifact likely explains a cluster of highly shared sequence variants.

Sequenced: PBMCs. The receptor comes from a girl aged 2-10 years in good health and CMV-seropositive. The chain carries TRBV11-2 and TRBJ2-5; weak D call: TRBD2 (6 bases). The CDR3 reads CASSLDLSLAKETQYF. CDR3 bases: TGTGCCAGCAGCTTAGATCTCTCACTAGCTAAAGAGACCCAGTACTTC. The full variable domain, completed using reference TRBV11-2 and TRBJ2-5, is EAGVAQSPRYKIIEKRQSVAFWCNPISGHATLYWYQQILGQGPKLLIQFQNNGVVDDSQLPKDRFSAERLKGVDSTLKIQPAKLEDSAVYLCASSLDLSLAKETQYFGPGTRLLVL.